This TCR beta chain was identified during a study of cytomegalovirus exposure and HLA in healthy donors. Background on the study: Early release data held about 92 million unique TCRs from HLA-typed donors.

A word on this clone: Its cognate antigen is unknown.

The PCR was carried out with 60 Vbeta primers and 13 Jbeta primers. Clones were sequenced by immunoSEQ multiplex PCR, and TCRdb holds only the in-frame ones, with some missing. The sample holds under 95,000 clones, over 70% seen once. Regarding the study as a whole: Reports showed the classifier diagnosing cytomegalovirus status with high specificity and sensitivity. Later on, an analysis found that several of the most significant clusters appeared to be linked to common viral pathogens, which included parvovirus B19. Exclusion as indistinguishable affected some V segments, including TRBV6-2 and TRBV6-3.

V dropped 2 bases and J dropped 4 bases, with 8 bases sitting between them. The CDR3 is 13 amino acids. CDR1 is MNHEY and CDR2 is SVGAGI in the germline V gene. The source material was PBMCs. This sequence joins TRBV6-5 and TRBJ1-1, with D uncertain. This TCR was sampled from a boy under 18 in good health and CMV-seronegative. This CDR3 is CASSYGFSTEAFF. The CDR3 coding sequence is TGTGCCAGCAGTTACGGCTTCTCCACTGAAGCTTTCTTT.